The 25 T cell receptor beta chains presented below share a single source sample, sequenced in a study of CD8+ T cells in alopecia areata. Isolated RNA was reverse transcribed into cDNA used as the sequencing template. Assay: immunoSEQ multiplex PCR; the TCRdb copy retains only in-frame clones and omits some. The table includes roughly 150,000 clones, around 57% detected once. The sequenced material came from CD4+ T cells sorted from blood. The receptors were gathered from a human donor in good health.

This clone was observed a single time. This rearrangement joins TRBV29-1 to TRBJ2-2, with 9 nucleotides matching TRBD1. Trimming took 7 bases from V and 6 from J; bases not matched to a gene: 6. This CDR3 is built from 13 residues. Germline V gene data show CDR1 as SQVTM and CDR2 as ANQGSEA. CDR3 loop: CSAGQGGAGELFF. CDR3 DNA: TGCAGCGCGGGACAGGGTGGCGCCGGGGAGCTGTTTTTT.

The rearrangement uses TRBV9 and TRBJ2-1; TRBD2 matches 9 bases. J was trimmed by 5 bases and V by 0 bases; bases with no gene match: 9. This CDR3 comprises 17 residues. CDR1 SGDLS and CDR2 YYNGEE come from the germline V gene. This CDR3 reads CASSVAMAGGGHNEQFF. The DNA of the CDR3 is TGTGCCAGCAGCGTAGCTATGGCGGGAGGGGGCCACAATGAGCAGTTCTTC.

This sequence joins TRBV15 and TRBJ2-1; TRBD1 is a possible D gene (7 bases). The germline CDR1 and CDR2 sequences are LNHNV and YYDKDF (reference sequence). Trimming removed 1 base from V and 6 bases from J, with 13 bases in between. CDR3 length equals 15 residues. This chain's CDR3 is CATSRGVQGGNEQFF. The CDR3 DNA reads TGTGCCACCAGCAGAGGGGTGCAGGGGGGCAATGAGCAGTTCTTC.

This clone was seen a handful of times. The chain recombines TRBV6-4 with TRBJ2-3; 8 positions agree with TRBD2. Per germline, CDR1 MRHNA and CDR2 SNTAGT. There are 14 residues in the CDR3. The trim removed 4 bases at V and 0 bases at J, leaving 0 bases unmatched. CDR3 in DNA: TGTGCCAGCAGTGCTAGCGGGAGCACAGATACGCAGTATTTT. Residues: CASSASGSTDTQYF.

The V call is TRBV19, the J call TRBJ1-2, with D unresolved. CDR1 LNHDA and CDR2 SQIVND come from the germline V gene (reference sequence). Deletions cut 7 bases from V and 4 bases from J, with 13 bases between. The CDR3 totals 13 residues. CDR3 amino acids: CASTEGSAYGYTF. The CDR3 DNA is TGTGCCAGTACCGAAGGTTCCGCCTATGGCTACACCTTC.

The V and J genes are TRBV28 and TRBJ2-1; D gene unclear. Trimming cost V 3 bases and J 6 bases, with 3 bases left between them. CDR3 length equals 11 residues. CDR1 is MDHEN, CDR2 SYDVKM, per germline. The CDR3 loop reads CASSFRNEQFF. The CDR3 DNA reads TGTGCCAGCAGTTTCCGCAATGAGCAGTTCTTC. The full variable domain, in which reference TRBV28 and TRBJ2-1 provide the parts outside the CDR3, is DVKVTQSSRYLVKRTGEKVFLECVQDMDHENMFWYRQDPGLGLRLIYFSYDVKMKEKGDIPEGYSVSREKKERFSLILESASTNQTSMYLCASSFRNEQFFGPGTRLTVL.

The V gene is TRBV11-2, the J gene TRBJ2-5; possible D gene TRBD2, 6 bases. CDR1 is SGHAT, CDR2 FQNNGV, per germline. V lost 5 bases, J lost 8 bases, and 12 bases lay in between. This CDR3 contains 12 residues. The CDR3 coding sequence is TGTGCCAGCAGCCCCCTGGGAGGCACCCAGTACTTC. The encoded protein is CASSPLGGTQYF.

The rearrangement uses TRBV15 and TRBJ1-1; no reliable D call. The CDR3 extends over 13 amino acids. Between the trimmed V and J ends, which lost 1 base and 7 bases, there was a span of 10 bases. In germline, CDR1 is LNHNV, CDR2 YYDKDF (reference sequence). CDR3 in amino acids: CATSRVGGSEAFF. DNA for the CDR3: TGTGCCACCAGCAGAGTCGGTGGGAGTGAAGCTTTCTTT.

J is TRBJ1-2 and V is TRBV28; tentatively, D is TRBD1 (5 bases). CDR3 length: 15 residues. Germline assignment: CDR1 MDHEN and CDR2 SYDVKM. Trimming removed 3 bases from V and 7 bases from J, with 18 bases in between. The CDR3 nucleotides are TGTGCCAGCAGTTTTGCAGGCAGGGAGTCGTCTGGCTACACCTTC. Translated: CASSFAGRESSGYTF.

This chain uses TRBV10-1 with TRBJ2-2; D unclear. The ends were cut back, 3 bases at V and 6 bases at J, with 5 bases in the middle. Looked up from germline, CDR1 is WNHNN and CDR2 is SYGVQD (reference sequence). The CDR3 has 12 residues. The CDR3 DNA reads TGCGCCAGCAGTGAACCGGCCGGGGAGCTGTTTTTT. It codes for CASSEPAGELFF.

The CDR3 nucleotides are TGTGCCAGCAACTTCGGGGTCTTGAGAAACAATGAGCAGTTCTTC. It encodes CASNFGVLRNNEQFF. The chain uses TRBV7-8 and TRBJ2-1, with a weak D call TRBD2 (5 bases). CDR1 is SGHVS and CDR2 is FQNEAQ in the germline V gene. V was trimmed by 7 bases and J by 5 bases, leaving 18 bases between them. This CDR3 is 15 amino acids long.

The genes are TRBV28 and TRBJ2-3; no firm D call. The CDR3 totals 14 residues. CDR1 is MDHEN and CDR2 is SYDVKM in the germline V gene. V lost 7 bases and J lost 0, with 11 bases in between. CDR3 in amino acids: CASNPRFSTDTQYF. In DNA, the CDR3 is TGTGCCAGCAACCCACGGTTTAGCACAGATACGCAGTATTTT.

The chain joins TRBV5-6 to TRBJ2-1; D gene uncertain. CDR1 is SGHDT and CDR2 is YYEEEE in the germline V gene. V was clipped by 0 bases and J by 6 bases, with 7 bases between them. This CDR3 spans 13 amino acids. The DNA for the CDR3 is TGTGCCAGCAGCTTGGTTCCCGTCAATGAGCAGTTCTTC. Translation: CASSLVPVNEQFF.

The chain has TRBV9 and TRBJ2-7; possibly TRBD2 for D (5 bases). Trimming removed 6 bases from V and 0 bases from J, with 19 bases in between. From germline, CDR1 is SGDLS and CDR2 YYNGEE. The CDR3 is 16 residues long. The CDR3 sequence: CASTKGSRPNSYEQYF. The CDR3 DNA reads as TGTGCCAGCACCAAAGGGAGCAGACCGAACTCCTACGAGCAGTACTTC.

The CDR3 reads CAISESVTYEQYF. The CDR3 nucleotides are TGTGCCATCAGTGAGTCCGTAACCTACGAGCAGTACTTC. The chain joins TRBV10-3 to TRBJ2-7; D is unclear. This CDR3 contains 13 residues. The ends were cut back, 0 bases at V and 2 bases at J, with 5 bases in the middle. Germline CDR1 is ENHRY and CDR2 is SYGVKD.

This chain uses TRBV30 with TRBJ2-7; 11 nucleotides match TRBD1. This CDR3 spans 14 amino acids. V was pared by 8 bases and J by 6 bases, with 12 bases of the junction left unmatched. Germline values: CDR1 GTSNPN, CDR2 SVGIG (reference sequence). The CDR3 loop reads CAQERRTGGSEQYF. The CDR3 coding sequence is TGTGCCCAAGAGAGACGGACAGGGGGCTCCGAGCAGTACTTC. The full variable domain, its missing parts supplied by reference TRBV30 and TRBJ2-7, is SQTIHQWPATLVQPVGSPLSLECTVEGTSNPNLYWYRQAAGRGLQLLFYSVGIGQISSEVPQNLSASRPQDRQFILSSKKLLLSDSGFYLCAQERRTGGSEQYFGPGTRLTVT.

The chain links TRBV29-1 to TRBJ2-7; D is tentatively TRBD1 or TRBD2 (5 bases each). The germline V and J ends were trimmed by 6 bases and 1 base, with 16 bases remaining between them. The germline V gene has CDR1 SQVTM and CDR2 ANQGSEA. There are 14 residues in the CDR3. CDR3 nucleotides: TGCAGCGTGGGGGTGCAGGCGTTATCCTACGAGCAGTACTTC. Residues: CSVGVQALSYEQYF.

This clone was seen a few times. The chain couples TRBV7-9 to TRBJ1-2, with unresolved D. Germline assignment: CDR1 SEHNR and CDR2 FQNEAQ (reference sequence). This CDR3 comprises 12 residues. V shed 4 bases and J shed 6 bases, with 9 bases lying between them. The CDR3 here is CASSSYGNGYTF. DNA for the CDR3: TGTGCCAGCAGCTCCTATGGAAATGGCTACACCTTC.

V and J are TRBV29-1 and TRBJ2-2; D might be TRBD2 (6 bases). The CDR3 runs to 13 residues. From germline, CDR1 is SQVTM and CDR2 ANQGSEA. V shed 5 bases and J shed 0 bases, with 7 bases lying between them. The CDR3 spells CSVRETNTGELFF. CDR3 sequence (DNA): TGCAGCGTTCGGGAGACGAACACCGGGGAGCTGTTTTTT.

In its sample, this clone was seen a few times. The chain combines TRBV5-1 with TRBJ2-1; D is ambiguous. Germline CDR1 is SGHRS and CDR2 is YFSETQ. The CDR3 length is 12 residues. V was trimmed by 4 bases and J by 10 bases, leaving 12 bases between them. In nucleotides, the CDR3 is TGCGCCAGCAGCCAGGATGTTAGGGAGCAGTTCTTC. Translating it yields CASSQDVREQFF.

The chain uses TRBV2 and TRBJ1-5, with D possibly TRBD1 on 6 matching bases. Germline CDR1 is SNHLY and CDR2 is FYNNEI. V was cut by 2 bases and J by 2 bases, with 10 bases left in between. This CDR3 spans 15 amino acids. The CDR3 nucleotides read TGTGCCAGCAGTGAACAGGGGATTGGCAATCAGCCCCAGCATTTT. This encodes CASSEQGIGNQPQHF.

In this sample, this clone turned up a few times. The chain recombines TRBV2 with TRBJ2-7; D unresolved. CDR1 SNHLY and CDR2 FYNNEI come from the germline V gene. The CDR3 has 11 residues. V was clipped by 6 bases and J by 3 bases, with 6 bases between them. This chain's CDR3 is CASRQIYEQYF. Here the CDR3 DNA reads TGTGCCAGCAGACAGATCTACGAGCAGTACTTC. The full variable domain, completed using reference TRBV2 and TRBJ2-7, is EPEVTQTPSHQVTQMGQEVILRCVPISNHLYFYWYRQILGQKVEFLVSFYNNEISEKSEIFDDQFSVERPDGSNFTLKIRSTKLEDSAMYFCASRQIYEQYFGPGTRLTVT.

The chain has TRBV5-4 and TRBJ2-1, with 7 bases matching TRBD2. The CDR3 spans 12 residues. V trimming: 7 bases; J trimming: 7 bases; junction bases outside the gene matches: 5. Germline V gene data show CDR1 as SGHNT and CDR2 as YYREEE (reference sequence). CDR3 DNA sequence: TGTGCCAGCGGCCTGGGGGGGAATGAGCAGTTCTTC. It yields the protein CASGLGGNEQFF.

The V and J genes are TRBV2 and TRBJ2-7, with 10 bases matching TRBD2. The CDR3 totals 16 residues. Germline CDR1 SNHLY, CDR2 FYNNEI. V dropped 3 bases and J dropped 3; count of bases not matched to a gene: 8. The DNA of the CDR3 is TGTGCCAGCAGTGATCCTGCTAGCGGGAGAGTCTACGAGCAGTACTTC. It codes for CASSDPASGRVYEQYF.

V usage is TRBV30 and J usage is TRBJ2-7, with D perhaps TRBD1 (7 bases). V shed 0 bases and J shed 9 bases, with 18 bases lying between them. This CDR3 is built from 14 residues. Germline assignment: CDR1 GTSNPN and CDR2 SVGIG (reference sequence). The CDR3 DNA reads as TGTGCCTGGAGTGTGAGGAGGGGGCAGGATGGGCAGTACTTC. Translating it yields CAWSVRRGQDGQYF.